A selection of T cell receptor beta chains follows, all from one sample in a study of T cells in Graves' hyperthyroidism and ophthalmopathy. TCRdb used MiXCR to reprocess the multiplex PCR reads, holding one entry per CDR3 protein. The table lists roughly 500,000 distinct CDR3 sequences, over 45% of them singletons. The sample taken for sequencing was peripheral blood or thyroid tissue (not recorded which). These receptors all come from an adult woman with Graves' disease, either hyperthyroidism or ophthalmopathy (not recorded which). CDR3s include the opening cysteine and the closing phenylalanine or tryptophan. D genes are given only for firm matches. Clone size is given for some rows only: seen once, a few or many times, or a class if the clone is expanded.

j_gene | len | abundance | v_gene | d_gene | CDR3nt | CDR3aa
TRBJ1-1 | 11 | few | TRBV29-1 | . | TGCAGCGGTGCAGGGGCTGGTGAAGCTTTCTTT | CSGAGAGEAFF
TRBJ2-6 | 17 | few | TRBV2 | . | TGTGCCAGCAGGGGGACATACACGGCGCGTGGGGCCAACGTCCTGACTTTC | CASRGTYTARGANVLTF
TRBJ2-7 | 14 | few | TRBV6-1 | . | TGTGCCAGCAGTGAGACGGACACCTCCTACGAGCAGTACTTC | CASSETDTSYEQYF
TRBJ2-5 | 15 | few | TRBV30 | . | TGTGCCTGGAGGGGGGTAACAGGGAGCGGAGAGACCCAGTACTTC | CAWRGVTGSGETQYF
TRBJ1-2 | 13 | . | TRBV18 | . | TGTGCCAGCTCACCACCGGCAGGGTATGGCTACACCTTC | CASSPPAGYGYTF
TRBJ1-1 | 16 | many | TRBV4-1 | . | TGCGCCAGCAGCCAAGATAGGGGCAGGGTATACACTGAAGCTTTCTTT | CASSQDRGRVYTEAFF
TRBJ2-6 | 18 | many | TRBV7-3 | TRBD2 | TGTGCCAGCAGCCCCGGCCCACTAGCGGGAGGAGAGGCCAACGTCCTGACTTTC | CASSPGPLAGGEANVLTF
TRBJ1-5 | 13 | . | TRBV2 | . | TGTGCCAGCAACGCGGGTAGAGATCAGCCCCAGCATTTT | CASNAGRDQPQHF
TRBJ1-2 | 14 | . | TRBV28 | TRBD1 | TGTGCCAGCAGTTTACTGGACAGGGGGGGTGGCTACACCTTC | CASSLLDRGGGYTF
TRBJ1-1 | 15 | . | TRBV19 | TRBD1 | TGTGCCAGTAGTATGGACAGGGGGATAAGGACTGAAGCTTTCTTT | CASSMDRGIRTEAFF
TRBJ1-1 | 14 | many | TRBV6-5 | . | TGTGCCAGCAGTTACCAGGGGTTGAACACTGAAGCTTTCTTT | CASSYQGLNTEAFF
TRBJ2-7 | 16 | . | TRBV7-6 | . | TGTGCCAGCAGTTTCACTCCGGGACGCACTCACTACGAGCAGTACTTC | CASSFTPGRTHYEQYF
TRBJ1-4 | 15 | many | TRBV9 | . | TGTGCCAGCAGCGCCGGACAAGCAACTAATGAAAAACTGTTTTTT | CASSAGQATNEKLFF
TRBJ1-2 | 12 | . | TRBV25-1 | . | TGTGCCAGCAGTGAAGGGGCTAGCGGCTACACCTTC | CASSEGASGYTF
TRBJ1-2 | 16 | . | TRBV2 | TRBD1 | TGTGCCAGCAAGGAACAGACAGGGTACACTAACTATGGCTACACCTTC | CASKEQTGYTNYGYTF
TRBJ2-6 | 16 | few | TRBV4-1 | . | TGCGCCAGCAGCCCACTAACTATCTCTGGGGCCAACGTCCTGACTTTC | CASSPLTISGANVLTF